This TCR beta chain was recorded in a study of a mutant IDH1 vaccine in newly diagnosed glioma. The table came from immunoSEQ multiplex PCR; TCRdb's copy has only in-frame clones and leaves some out. The sample has 50,000 to 70,000 clones; about 87% are singletons. As for this clone: The target antigen is unknown.

Time point denoted: week 23, last vaccination. Every single dose of the vaccine, 300 ug of mutant IDH1 20-mer peptide, came with topical imiquimod. Looked up from germline, CDR1 is MNHEY and CDR2 is SMNVEV (reference sequence). V gave up 5 bases and J gave up 3 bases, with 14 bases separating them. The CDR3 covers 16 residues. Specimen: PBMCs, collected from a glioma patient whose treatment included an IDH1 peptide vaccine. The chain recombines TRBV27 with TRBJ2-6; perhaps TRBD1 as D (6 bases). The sequence was collected from a young man with glioma. The CDR3 DNA follows: TGTGCCAGCAGTATAATGCAGGGGTATGGGGCCAACGTCCTGACTTTC. Translated: CASSIMQGYGANVLTF.